This TCR beta chain was retrieved from a study of cytomegalovirus exposure and HLA in healthy donors. Overall study results and limits: Upon later analysis, TCR association rates were observed to vary by HLA locus, being highest for DRB1 and lowest for HLA-C. Immune exposure was documented only through CMV serostatus. Associated with HLA alleles at 0.05 false discovery rate in a later analysis were over 15,000 TCR beta sequences.

The donors, nominally healthy at sampling, likely had unrecorded immune exposures. Use of 60 Vbeta and 13 Jbeta primers characterized the PCR. Generated by immunoSEQ multiplex PCR, the TCRdb table keeps only in-frame clones and is missing some. The sample lists some 140,000 clones; 65% to 80% were seen once. This clone is a singleton in its sample. The antigen remains unidentified. The sequenced sample consisted of PBMCs. The sequence was collected from a woman in her thirties or forties in good health and CMV-seronegative.

The CDR3 DNA sequence: TGCGCCAGCAGCCCGGGACAGGGGGCTGATGGCTACACCTTC. Translating gives CASSPGQGADGYTF. This chain uses TRBV5-1 with TRBJ1-2; 12 bases map to TRBD1. Germline values: CDR1 SGHRS, CDR2 YFSETQ. With V trimmed by 4 bases and J by 6 bases, 4 bases remained unmatched. The CDR3 totals 14 residues. The complete variable domain, with remaining parts taken from reference TRBV5-1 and TRBJ1-2, reads KAGVTQTPRYLIKTRGQQVTLSCSPISGHRSVSWYQQTPGQGLQFLFEYFSETQRNKGNFPGRFSGRQFSNSRSEMNVSTLELGDSALYLCASSPGQGADGYTFGSGTRLTVV.